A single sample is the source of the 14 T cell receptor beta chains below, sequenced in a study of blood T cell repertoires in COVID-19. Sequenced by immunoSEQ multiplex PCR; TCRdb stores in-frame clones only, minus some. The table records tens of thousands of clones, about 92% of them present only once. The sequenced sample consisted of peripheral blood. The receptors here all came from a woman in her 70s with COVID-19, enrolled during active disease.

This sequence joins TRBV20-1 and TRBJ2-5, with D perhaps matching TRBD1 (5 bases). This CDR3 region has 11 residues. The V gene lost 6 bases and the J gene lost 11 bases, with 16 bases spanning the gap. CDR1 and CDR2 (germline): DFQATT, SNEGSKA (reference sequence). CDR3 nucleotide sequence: TGCAGTGCCAATTCACCGGACACTCAGTACTTC. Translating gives CSANSPDTQYF.

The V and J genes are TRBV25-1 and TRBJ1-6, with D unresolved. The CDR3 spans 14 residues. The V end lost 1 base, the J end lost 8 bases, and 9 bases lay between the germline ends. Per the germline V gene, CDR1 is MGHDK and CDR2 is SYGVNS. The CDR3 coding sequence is TGTGCCAGCAGTGAATTGGGCGGGGATTCACCCCTCCACTTT. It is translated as CASSELGGDSPLHF.

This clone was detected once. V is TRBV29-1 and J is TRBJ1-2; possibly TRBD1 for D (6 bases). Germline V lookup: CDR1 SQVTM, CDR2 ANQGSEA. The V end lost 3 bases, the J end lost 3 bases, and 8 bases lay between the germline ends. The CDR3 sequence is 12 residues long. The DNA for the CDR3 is TGCAGCGTTGATACAGGGTACTATGGCTACACCTTC. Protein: CSVDTGYYGYTF.

CDR3 sequence: CASSLVLKATLHF. DNA for the CDR3: TGTGCCAGCAGCTTAGTTTTAAAAGCAACCCTCCACTTT. The chain is built from TRBV11-2 and TRBJ1-6; D uncertain. This CDR3 spans 13 amino acids. V dropped 1 base and J dropped 14 bases, with 12 bases sitting between them. Germline V CDR1 and CDR2: SGHAT, FQNNGV.

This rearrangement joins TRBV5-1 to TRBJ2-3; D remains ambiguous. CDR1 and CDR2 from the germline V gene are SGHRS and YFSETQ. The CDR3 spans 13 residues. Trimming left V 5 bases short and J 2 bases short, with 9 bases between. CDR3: CASRPIITDTQYF. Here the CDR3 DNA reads TGCGCCAGCAGGCCTATAATCACAGATACGCAGTATTTT.

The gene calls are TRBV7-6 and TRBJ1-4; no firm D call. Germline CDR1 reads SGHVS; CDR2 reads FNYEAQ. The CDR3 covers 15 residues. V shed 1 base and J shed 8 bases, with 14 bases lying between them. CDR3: CASSLETIRSEKLFF. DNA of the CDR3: TGTGCCAGCAGCTTAGAGACCATCCGGAGCGAAAAACTGTTTTTT.

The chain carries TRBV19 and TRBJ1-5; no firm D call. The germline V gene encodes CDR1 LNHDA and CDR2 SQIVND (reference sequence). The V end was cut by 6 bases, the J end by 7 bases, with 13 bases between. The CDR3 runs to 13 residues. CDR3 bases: TGTGCCAGTAGCGCAATACGAGGGCAGCCCCAGCATTTT. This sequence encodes CASSAIRGQPQHF.

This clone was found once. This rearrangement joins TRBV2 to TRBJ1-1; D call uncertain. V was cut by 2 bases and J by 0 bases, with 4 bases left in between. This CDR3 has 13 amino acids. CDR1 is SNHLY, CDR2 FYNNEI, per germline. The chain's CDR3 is CASSEQVNTEAFF. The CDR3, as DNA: TGTGCCAGCAGTGAACAGGTGAACACTGAAGCTTTCTTT. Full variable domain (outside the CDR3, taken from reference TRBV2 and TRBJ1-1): EPEVTQTPSHQVTQMGQEVILRCVPISNHLYFYWYRQILGQKVEFLVSFYNNEISEKSEIFDDQFSVERPDGSNFTLKIRSTKLEDSAMYFCASSEQVNTEAFFGQGTRLTVV.

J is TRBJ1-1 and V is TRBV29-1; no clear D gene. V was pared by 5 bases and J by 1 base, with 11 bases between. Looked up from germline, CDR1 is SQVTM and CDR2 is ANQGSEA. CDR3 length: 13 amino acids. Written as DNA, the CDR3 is TGCAGCGTTACGAGCGGAGGGAACACTGAAGCTTTCTTT. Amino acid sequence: CSVTSGGNTEAFF.

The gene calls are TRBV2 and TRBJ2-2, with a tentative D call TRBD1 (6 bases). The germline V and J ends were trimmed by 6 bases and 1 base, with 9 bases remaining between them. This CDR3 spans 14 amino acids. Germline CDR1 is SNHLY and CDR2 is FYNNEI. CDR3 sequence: CASSGQMNTGELFF. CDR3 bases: TGTGCCAGCAGCGGACAGATGAACACCGGGGAGCTGTTTTTT.

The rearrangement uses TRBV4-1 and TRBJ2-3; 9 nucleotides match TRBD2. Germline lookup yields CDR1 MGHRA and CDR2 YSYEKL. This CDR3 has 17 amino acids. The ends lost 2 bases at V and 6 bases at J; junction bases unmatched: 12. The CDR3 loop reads CASSQQTSGTVLDTQYF. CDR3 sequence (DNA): TGCGCCAGCAGCCAACAGACTAGCGGAACTGTGTTGGATACGCAGTATTTT.

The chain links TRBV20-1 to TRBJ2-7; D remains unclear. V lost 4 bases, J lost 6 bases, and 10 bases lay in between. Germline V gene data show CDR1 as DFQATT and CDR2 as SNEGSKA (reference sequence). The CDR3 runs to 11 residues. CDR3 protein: CSAIISGEQYF. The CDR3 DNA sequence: TGCAGTGCTATTATCTCGGGCGAGCAGTACTTC.

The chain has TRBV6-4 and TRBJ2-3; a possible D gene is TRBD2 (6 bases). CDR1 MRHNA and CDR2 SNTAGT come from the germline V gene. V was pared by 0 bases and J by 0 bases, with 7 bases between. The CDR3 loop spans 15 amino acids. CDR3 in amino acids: CASSDSGTSTDTQYF. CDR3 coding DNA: TGTGCCAGCAGTGACTCCGGGACTAGCACAGATACGCAGTATTTT.

The CDR3 reads CASSQDRRRSGRFTGELFF. The CDR3 DNA sequence: TGTGCCAGCAGCCAAGATCGGAGAAGGAGCGGGAGGTTTACCGGGGAGCTGTTTTTT. The gene calls are TRBV3-1 (or the pseudogene TRBV3-2) and TRBJ2-2; 9 nucleotides agree with TRBD2. The CDR3 is 19 residues long. Germline lookup yields CDR1 LGHDT and CDR2 YNNKEL (reference sequence). V was pared by 0 bases and J by 5 bases, with 13 bases of the junction left unmatched.